This T cell receptor beta chain was identified in a study of cytomegalovirus exposure and HLA in healthy donors. Overall study context: Earlier work reported approximately 110 million unique TCR beta sequences from about 180 million T cells.

CDR3 length: 17 residues. Unmatched junction bases numbered 10, after V lost 3 bases and J lost 4 bases. Germline V lookup: CDR1 KGHSH, CDR2 LQKENI. Researchers ran the PCR with 60 Vbeta and 13 Jbeta primers. Method: immunoSEQ multiplex PCR; TCRdb's copy keeps in-frame clones and lacks some. This sample has roughly 120,000 clones, with 70% to 85% found just once. The rearrangement links TRBV18 to TRBJ2-5; 11 bases match TRBD2. The sequencing sample was made of PBMCs. This clonotype originated in a woman aged 40 to 50 in good health and CMV-seropositive. The DNA for the CDR3 is TGTGCCAGCTCACCTGGACTACTAGCGGGAGTAAGAGAGACCCAGTACTTC. It is translated as CASSPGLLAGVRETQYF.